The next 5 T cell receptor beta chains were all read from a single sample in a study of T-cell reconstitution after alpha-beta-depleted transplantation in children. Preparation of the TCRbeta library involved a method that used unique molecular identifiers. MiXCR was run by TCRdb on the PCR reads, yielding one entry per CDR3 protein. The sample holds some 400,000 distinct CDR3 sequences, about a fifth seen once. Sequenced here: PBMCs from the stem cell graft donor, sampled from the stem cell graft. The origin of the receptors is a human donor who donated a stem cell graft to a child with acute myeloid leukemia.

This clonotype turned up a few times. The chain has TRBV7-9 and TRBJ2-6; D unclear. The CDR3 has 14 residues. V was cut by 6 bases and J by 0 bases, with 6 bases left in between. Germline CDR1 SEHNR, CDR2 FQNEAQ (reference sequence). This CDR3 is CASRGNSGANVLTF. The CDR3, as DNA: TGTGCCAGCAGGGGTAACTCTGGGGCCAACGTCCTGACTTTC.

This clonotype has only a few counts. The CDR3 DNA sequence: TGCAGTGCTAGGTCGGGAACTAGCGGCTCCTACGAGCAGTACTTC. This codes for CSARSGTSGSYEQYF. The chain carries TRBV20-1 and TRBJ2-7, with 8 positions matching TRBD2. The CDR3 extends over 15 amino acids. J gave up 0 bases and V 3 bases, and 7 bases lay outside the gene matches. CDR1 and CDR2 (germline): DFQATT, SNEGSKA (reference sequence).

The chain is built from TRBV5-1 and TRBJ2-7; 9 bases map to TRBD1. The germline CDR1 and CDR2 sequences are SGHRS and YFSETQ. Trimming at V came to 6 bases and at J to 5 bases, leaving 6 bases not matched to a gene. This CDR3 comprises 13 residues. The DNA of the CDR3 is TGCGCCAGCACCCTCGACAGGGGGGACGAGCAGTACTTC. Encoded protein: CASTLDRGDEQYF.

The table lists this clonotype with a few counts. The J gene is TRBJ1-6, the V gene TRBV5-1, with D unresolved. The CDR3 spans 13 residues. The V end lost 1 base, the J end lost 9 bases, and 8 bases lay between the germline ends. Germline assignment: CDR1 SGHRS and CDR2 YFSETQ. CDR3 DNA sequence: TGCGCCAGCAGCTTGACGGAAGGTTCACCCCTCCACTTT. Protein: CASSLTEGSPLHF.

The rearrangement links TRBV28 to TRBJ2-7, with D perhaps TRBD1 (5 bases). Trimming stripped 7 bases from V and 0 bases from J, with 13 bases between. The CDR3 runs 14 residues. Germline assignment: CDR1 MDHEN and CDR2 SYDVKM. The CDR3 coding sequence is TGTGCCAGCACGGAAGGGGCAGGCTCCTACGAGCAGTACTTC. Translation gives CASTEGAGSYEQYF.